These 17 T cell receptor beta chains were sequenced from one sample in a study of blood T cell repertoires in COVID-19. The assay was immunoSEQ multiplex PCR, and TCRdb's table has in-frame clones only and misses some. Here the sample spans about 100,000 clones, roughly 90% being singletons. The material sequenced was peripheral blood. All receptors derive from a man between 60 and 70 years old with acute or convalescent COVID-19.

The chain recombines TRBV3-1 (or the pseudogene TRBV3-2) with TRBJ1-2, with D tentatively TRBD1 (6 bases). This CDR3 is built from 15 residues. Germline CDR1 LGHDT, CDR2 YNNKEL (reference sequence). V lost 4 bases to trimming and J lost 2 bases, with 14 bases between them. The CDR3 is CASSPRQVSNYGYTF. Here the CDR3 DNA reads TGTGCCAGCAGCCCCCGACAGGTTTCGAACTATGGCTACACCTTC.

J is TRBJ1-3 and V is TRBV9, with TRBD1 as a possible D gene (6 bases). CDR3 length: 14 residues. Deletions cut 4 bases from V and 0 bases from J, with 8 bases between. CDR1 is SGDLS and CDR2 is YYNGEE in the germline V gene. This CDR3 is CASSRGASGNTIYF. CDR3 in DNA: TGTGCCAGCAGCCGGGGGGCCTCTGGAAACACCATATATTTT.

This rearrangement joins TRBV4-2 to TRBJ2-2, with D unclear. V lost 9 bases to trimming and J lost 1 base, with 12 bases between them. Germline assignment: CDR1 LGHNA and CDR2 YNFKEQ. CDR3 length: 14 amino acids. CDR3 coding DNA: TGTGCCAGTCGTTACCGGTTGAACACCGGGGAGCTGTTTTTT. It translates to CASRYRLNTGELFF.

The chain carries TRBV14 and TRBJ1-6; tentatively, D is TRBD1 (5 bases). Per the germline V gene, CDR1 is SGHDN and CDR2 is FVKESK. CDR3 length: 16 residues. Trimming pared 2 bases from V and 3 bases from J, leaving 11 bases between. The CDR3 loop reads CASSQLGALYNSPLHF. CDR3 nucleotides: TGTGCCAGCAGCCAACTAGGGGCCCTCTATAATTCACCCCTCCACTTT.

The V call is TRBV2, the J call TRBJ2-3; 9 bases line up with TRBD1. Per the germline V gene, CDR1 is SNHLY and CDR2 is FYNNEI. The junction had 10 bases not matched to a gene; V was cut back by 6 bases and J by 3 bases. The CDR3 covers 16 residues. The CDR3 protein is CASSDWTGVYTDTQYF. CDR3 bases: TGTGCCAGCAGCGACTGGACAGGGGTTTATACAGATACGCAGTATTTT.

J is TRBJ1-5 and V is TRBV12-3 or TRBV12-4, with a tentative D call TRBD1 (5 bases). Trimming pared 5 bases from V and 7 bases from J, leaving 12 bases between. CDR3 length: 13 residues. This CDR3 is CASSTRVGQPQHF. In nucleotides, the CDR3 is TGTGCCAGCAGTACCAGGGTGGGGCAGCCCCAGCATTTT.

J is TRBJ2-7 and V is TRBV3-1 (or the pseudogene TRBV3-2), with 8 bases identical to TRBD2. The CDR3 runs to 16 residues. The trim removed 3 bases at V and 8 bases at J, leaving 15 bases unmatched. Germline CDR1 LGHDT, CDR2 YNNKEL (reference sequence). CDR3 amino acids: CASSQVTSGHRYQQYF. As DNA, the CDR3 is TGTGCCAGCAGCCAGGTCACTAGCGGCCACCGCTATCAGCAGTACTTC.

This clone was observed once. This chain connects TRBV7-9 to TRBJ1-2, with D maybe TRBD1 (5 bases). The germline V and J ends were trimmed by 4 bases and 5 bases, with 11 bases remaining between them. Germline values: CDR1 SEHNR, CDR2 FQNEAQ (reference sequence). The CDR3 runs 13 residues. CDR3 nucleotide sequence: TGTGCCAGCAGCTCAGACAGCGGGTATGGCTACACCTTC. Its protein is CASSSDSGYGYTF. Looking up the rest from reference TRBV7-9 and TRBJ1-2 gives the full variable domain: DTGVSQNPRHKITKRGQNVTFRCDPISEHNRLYWYRQTLGQGPEFLTYFQNEAQLEKSRLLSDRFSAERPKGSFSTLEIQRTEQGDSAMYLCASSSDSGYGYTFGSGTRLTVV.

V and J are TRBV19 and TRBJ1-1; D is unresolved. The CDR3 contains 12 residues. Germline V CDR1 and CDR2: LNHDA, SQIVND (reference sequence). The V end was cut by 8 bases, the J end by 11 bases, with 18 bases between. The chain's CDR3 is CASGPRAGGAFF. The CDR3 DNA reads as TGTGCCAGTGGGCCGAGGGCCGGAGGGGCTTTCTTT. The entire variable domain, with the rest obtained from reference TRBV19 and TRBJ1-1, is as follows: DGGITQSPKYLFRKEGQNVTLSCEQNLNHDAMYWYRQDPGQGLRLIYYSQIVNDFQKGDIAEGYSVSREKKESFPLTVTSAQKNPTAFYLCASGPRAGGAFFGQGTRLTVV.

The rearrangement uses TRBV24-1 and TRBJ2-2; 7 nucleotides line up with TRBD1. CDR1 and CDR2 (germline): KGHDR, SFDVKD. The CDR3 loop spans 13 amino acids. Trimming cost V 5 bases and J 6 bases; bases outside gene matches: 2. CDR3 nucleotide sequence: TGTGCCACCAGTGGAAGGGGGCCCGGGGAGCTGTTTTTT. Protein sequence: CATSGRGPGELFF.

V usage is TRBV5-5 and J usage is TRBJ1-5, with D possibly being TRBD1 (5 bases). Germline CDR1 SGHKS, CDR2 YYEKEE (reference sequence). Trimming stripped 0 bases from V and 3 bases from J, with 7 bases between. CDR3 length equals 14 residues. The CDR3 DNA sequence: TGTGCCAGCAGCTTGGGCAGGGCCAATCAGCCCCAGCATTTT. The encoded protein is CASSLGRANQPQHF.

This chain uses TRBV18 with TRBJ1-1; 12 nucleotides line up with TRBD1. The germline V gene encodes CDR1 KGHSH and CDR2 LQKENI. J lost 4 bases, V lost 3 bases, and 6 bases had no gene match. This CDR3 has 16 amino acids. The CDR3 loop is CASSPGQGALGTEAFF. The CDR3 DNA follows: TGTGCCAGCTCACCGGGACAGGGGGCCCTAGGCACTGAAGCTTTCTTT.

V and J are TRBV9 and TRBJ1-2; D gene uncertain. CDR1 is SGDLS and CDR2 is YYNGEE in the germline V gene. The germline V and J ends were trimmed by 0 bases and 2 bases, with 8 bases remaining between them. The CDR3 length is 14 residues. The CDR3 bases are TGTGCCAGCAGCGTAGGGGTCAGGAACTATGGCTACACCTTC. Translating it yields CASSVGVRNYGYTF. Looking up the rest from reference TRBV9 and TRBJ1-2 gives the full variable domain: DSGVTQTPKHLITATGQRVTLRCSPRSGDLSVYWYQQSLDQGLQFLIQYYNGEERAKGNILERFSAQQFPDLHSELNLSSLELGDSALYFCASSVGVRNYGYTFGSGTRLTVV.

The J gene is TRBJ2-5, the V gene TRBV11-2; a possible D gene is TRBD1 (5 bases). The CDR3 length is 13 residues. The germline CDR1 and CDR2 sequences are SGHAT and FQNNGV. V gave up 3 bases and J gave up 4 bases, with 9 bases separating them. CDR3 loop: CASSFRARETQYF. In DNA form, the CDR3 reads TGTGCCAGCAGCTTCAGGGCCCGAGAGACCCAGTACTTC.

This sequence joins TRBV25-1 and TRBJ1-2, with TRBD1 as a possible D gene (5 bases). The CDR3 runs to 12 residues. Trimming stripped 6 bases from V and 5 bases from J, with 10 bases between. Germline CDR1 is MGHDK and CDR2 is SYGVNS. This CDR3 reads CASSRPGYGYTF. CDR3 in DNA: TGTGCCAGCAGCCGACCAGGGTATGGCTACACCTTC.

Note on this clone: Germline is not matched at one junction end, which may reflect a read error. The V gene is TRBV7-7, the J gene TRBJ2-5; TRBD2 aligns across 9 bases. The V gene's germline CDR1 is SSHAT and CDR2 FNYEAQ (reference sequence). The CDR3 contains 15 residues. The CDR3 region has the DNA TGTGCTAGCAGCTTAGCGCTAGCGGGAACGGAGACCCAGTACTTC. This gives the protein CASSLALAGTETQYF.

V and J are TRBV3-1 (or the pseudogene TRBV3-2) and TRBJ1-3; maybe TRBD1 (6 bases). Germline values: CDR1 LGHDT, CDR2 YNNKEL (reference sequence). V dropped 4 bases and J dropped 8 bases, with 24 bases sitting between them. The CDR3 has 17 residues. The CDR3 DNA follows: TGTGCCAGCAGCCGACAGACAGGCCACATTAGTCGGGACACCATATATTTT. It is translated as CASSRQTGHISRDTIYF.